Sequencing of this T cell receptor (beta chain) was carried out in a study of T cell responses to AZD1222 COVID-19 vaccine (dated by TCRdb to the early 2020s). With regard to the full study: TCR sequencing covered roughly 230 trial participants: 200 to 220 given two doses of AZD1222 and about 26 given two doses of MenACWY control vaccine. Trial participants were enrolled by age into 18-55, 56-69 and 70-plus year subgroups, with roughly 150, 30 and 60 TCR-sequenced participants respectively. Study-wide findings and limitations: Because no day 14 peak-response samples were available, the repertoires could be characterized only after the peak T cell response. A significant rise in spike-specific TCR breadth and depth was observed after two AZD1222 doses relative to day 0 and relative to MenACWY recipients. Nearly half of unique spike-specific TCRs reportedly recognized epitopes outside regions mutated in the B.1.351 and B.1.1.7 variants. Conclusions about previously exposed vaccinees are limited, since just five to seven AZD1222 recipients were seropositive for SARS-CoV-2 at baseline. In the small 56-69-year group, the increase in depth fell short of significance, most likely because of low power. Participants were mostly white British, with more females than males. The authors suggested clonal diversity may have been underestimated. The vaccine-associated CD4 TCRs covered the entire spike protein, and the dominant responses fell in regions 160-218 and 743-854.

The CDR3 measures 14 amino acids from cysteine to phenylalanine. Left in the record is the CDR3 DNA by itself, 42 bases read in frame from the first base. V is cut by 7 bases and J by 8 bases, and the space between the germline ends is 18 bases. The germline V gene encodes CDR1 MDHEN and CDR2 SYDVKM. This specimen's time point label, interpreted: about 28 days (+/-7) after the second vaccine dose. AZD1222 recipients whose second dose came at about 4 weeks and those whose second dose came at about 12 weeks were combined into one group, since spike-specific TCR depth and breadth did not differ between the two schedules. Vaccinee samples came from UK trials COV001 and COV002, including a single-blind randomized controlled phase 2/3 trial of AZD1222 (ChAdOx1 nCoV-19) in healthy adults. For TCRbeta chain sequencing, PBMC samples from trial participants were taken at day 0 and at day 28 after the second dose.

Comment on this clone: No cognate antigen has been identified for it. No clone much larger than this one lies a single base away; base qualities are absent.

The CDR3 regions of human TCRbeta chains were subjected to immunosequencing. Turning to the authors' computational methods: Repertoire TCRs were checked for matches against a reference library of SARS-CoV-2-specific TCRs that had been generated using the MIRA antigen-specificity platform. Breadth was defined as the fraction of unique TCRs that were SARS-CoV-2-associated, and depth was defined as the fraction of total T cells that were SARS-CoV-2-associated. Using the MIRA data, every spike-specific TCR was mapped to the spike region that the TCR reacted to and assigned to either a CD4 or a CD8 class. Log10-transformed breadth and depth values were compared by one-way ANOVA with Sidak's multiple comparisons tests. TCRdb took this table from immuneACCESS and kept in-frame rearrangements with V and J called. Such tables lack part of the clones; where checked against another copy, unresolved V genes explain under half of the gap, and the rest is unexplained. The V and J calls and the clone size are those of that table, but D and trimming were determined from the DNA. The sample table shows roughly 120,000 clones, and around 89% are seen once. Clones ranked in the top ten supply about 7.4% of the sample.

The sample was peripheral blood, taken 28 days after the second AZD1222 dose. Recombination connected TRBV28 to TRBJ2-1; the D gene remains uncertain. The clonotype comes from an adult who received the AZD1222 COVID-19 vaccine. For the CDR3, the sequence is CASTLDDEFDEQFF. The nucleotide sequence reads as follows: TGTGCCAGCACCCTCGACGATGAATTTGATGAGCAGTTCTTC.